These 5 T cell receptor beta chains were all obtained from the same sample, sequenced in a study of PD-1 blockade in classical Hodgkin lymphoma. Produced via immunoSEQ multiplex PCR; TCRdb's table is partial and in-frame only. Of around 13,000 clones listed, under 80% are singletons. The patients all showed relapse after autologous stem cell transplantation, while their brentuximab vedotin exposure varied. The sequences come from peripheral blood mononuclear cells (PBMCs), collected before the second cycle of nivolumab. These receptors came from a human donor with classical Hodgkin lymphoma.

This sequence joins TRBV28 and TRBJ1-1; tentative D call: TRBD1 (6 bases). The germline gives CDR1 MDHEN, CDR2 SYDVKM. This CDR3 comprises 14 residues. V gave up 5 bases and J gave up 0 bases, with 10 bases separating them. The CDR3 DNA sequence: TGTGCCAGCAGTAGCGGACAGTTGAACACTGAAGCTTTCTTT. Residues: CASSSGQLNTEAFF.

The rearrangement joins TRBV6-4 to TRBJ1-2, with D maybe TRBD1 (5 bases). V lost 4 bases to trimming and J lost 9 bases, with 18 bases between them. Germline V gene sequence: CDR1 MRHNA, CDR2 SNTAGT. The CDR3 loop spans 14 amino acids. DNA of the CDR3: TGTGCCAGCAGTGGGACCGGATTTAGGGGAAGCTACACCTTC. It codes for CASSGTGFRGSYTF.

This clone occurred a few times. The V call is TRBV11-2, the J call TRBJ2-1, with 7 positions matching TRBD2. V lost 4 bases to trimming and J lost 4 bases; unmatched junction nucleotides: 7. Germline-derived CDR1 and CDR2 are SGHAT and FQNNGV. The CDR3 sequence is 15 residues long. CDR3 sequence (DNA): TGTGCCAGCAGCTATGGACTAGGGACTTACAATGAGCAGTTCTTC. Protein sequence: CASSYGLGTYNEQFF.

This clone was observed a single time. The chain carries TRBV19 and TRBJ1-4; 9 bases agree with TRBD1. Per the germline V gene, CDR1 is LNHDA and CDR2 is SQIVND (reference sequence). CDR3 length equals 16 residues. J lost 5 bases, V lost 5 bases, and 9 bases had no gene match. The CDR3: CASSLGTGFINEKLFF. The DNA of the CDR3 is TGTGCCAGTAGTCTGGGGACAGGGTTCATCAATGAAAAACTGTTTTTT.

The chain is built from TRBV7-2 and TRBJ1-6; D is ambiguous. This CDR3 is built from 14 residues. The V end was cut by 4 bases, the J end by 10 bases, with 14 bases between. The germline V gene encodes CDR1 SGHTA and CDR2 FQGNSA. The CDR3 spells CASSSARRTSPLHF. CDR3 sequence (DNA): TGTGCCAGCAGCTCCGCCAGGAGAACATCACCCCTCCACTTT.